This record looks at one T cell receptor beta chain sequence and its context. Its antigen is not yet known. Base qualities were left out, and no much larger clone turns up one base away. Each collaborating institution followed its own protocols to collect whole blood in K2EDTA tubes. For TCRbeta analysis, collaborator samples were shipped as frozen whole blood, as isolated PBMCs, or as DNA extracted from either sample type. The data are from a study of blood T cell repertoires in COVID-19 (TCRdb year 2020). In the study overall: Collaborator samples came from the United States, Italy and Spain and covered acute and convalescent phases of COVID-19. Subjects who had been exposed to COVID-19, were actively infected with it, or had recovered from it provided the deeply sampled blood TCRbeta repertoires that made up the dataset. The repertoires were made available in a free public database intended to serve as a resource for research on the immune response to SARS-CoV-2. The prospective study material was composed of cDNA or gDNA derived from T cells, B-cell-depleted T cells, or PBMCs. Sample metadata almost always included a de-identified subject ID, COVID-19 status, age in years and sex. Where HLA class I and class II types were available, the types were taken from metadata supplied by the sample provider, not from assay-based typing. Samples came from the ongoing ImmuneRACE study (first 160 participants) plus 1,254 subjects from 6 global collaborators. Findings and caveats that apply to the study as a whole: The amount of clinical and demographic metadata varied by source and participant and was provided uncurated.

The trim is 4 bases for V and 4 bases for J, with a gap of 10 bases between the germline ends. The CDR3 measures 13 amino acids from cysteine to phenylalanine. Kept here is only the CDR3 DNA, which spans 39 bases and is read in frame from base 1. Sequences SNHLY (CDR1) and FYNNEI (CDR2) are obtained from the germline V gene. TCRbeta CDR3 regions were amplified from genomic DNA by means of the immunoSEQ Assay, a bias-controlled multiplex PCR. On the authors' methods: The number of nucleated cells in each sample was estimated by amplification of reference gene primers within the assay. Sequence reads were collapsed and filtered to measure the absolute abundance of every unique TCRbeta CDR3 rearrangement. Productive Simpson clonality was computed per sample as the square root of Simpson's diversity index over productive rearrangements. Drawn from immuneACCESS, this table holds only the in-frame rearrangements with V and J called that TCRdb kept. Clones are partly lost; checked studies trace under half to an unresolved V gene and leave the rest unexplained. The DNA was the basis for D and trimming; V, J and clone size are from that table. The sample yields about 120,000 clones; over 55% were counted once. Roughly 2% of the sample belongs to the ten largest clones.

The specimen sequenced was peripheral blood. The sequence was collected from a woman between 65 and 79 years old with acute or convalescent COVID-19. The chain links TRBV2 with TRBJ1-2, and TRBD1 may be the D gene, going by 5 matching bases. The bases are TGTGCCAGCAGTGTGGGGGGTACCTATGGCTACACCTTC. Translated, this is CASSVGGTYGYTF.